This T cell receptor beta chain is drawn from a study of human T cells and chemical hapten exposure. Time point: patch test 2, 6 weeks after DPC sensitization. Treatment here: therapeutic diphenylcyclopropenone sensitization with weekly scalp DPC. With 6 bases clipped from V and 6 bases from J, the junction kept 10 bases outside the gene matches. The CDR3 spans 16 residues. Via MiXCR, TCRdb re-called the RACE reads, giving one row per CDR3 protein. This table holds approximately 110,000 distinct CDR3 sequences, 9% to 9.5% found once. This clonotype came up many times. The clonotype was recovered from a woman aged 40 to 50 with alopecia areata. Some clones in this sample may be carry-over from other donors' samples. The sample was whole blood, taken in connection with sensitization to the hapten diphenylcyclopropenone (DPC). The rearrangement joins TRBV12-3 or TRBV12-4 to TRBJ2-3; TRBD2 agrees at 12 bases. CDR3 amino acids: CASSLRTSGASDTQYF. The CDR3 nucleotides read TGTGCCAGCAGCCTGAGGACTAGCGGGGCCTCGGATACGCAGTATTTT.